This TCR beta chain stems from a study of T cells after somatic rescue of genetic block. The germline V gene has CDR1 PRHDT and CDR2 FYEKMQ (reference sequence). V dropped 5 bases and J dropped 3; count of bases not matched to a gene: 7. There are 16 residues in the CDR3. Clones were sequenced by immunoSEQ multiplex PCR, and TCRdb holds only the in-frame ones, with some missing. The table lists 45,000 to 55,000 clones, 90% to 96% of them singletons. The sequence was obtained from a child under two years old. Source material: peripheral blood mononuclear cells (PBMCs). This chain uses TRBV13 with TRBJ2-3; 11 bases fit TRBD2. The CDR3 DNA is TGTGCCAGCAGCCCCCGTACTAGCGGGAGTACAGATACGCAGTATTTT. It translates to CASSPRTSGSTDTQYF.